This T cell receptor (beta chain) emerged from a study of T cell repertoires in cytomegalovirus infection. TCRdb re-called the reads with MiXCR, one entry per CDR3 protein. The sample holds some 940,000 distinct CDR3 sequences, approximately 33% seen once. The CDR3 runs 14 residues. The germline CDR1 and CDR2 sequences are SGHRS and YFSETQ. The V end lost 2 bases, the J end lost 7 bases, and 13 bases lay between the germline ends. Of note for this clonotype: The target antigen is unknown.

Sequences were derived from cultured CD8+ T cells from PBMCs, sampled from culture after CMV antigen stimulation. The sequence was collected from a human donor in good health (CMV status not recorded). Some clones in this sample may be carry-over from other donors' samples. The chain links TRBV5-1 to TRBJ2-1; D might be TRBD1 or TRBD2, each matching 5 bases. The CDR3 region is CASSFGTGMNEQFF. The CDR3 DNA is TGCGCCAGCAGCTTCGGGACGGGGATGAATGAGCAGTTCTTC.